The rows below give T cell receptor beta chains drawn from one sample of a study of cytotoxic CD8 clonotypes in ibrutinib-treated CLL. Profiled with immunoSEQ multiplex PCR; TCRdb holds only in-frame clones, not every one. The table lists just over 200,000 clones, roughly 65% of them singletons. The material sequenced was PBMCs, taken after 12 months of ibrutinib treatment. The receptors originated from a human donor with chronic lymphocytic leukemia. The CDR3 runs from the conserved cysteine through the conserved F or W. The D gene is left open where the match is weak. Expanded clones get a size class; other rows say once, few or many, or leave the size out.

clone size: NA
J gene: TRBJ2-7
V gene: TRBV13
D gene: TRBD2
CDR3 protein: CASSLSASGILRSYEQYF
CDR3 DNA: TGTGCCAGCAGCTTATCGGCTAGCGGGATCCTACGCTCCTACGAGCAGTACTTC

clone size: NA
J gene: TRBJ1-4
V gene: TRBV19
D gene: TRBD1
CDR3 protein: CASCVVGQGKEKLFF
CDR3 DNA: TGTGCCAGTTGTGTTGTGGGACAGGGAAAAGAAAAACTGTTTTTT

clone size: NA
J gene: TRBJ1-2
V gene: TRBV4-1
D gene: TRBD1
CDR3 protein: CASSRGWGQGDDGYTF
CDR3 DNA: TGCGCCAGCAGCCGCGGTTGGGGACAGGGGGATGACGGCTACACCTTC

clone size: NA
J gene: TRBJ1-2
V gene: TRBV18
D gene: TRBD1
CDR3 protein: CASSHVDRGGYTF
CDR3 DNA: TGTGCCAGCTCACACGTGGACAGGGGTGGCTACACCTTC

clone size: few
J gene: TRBJ2-3
V gene: TRBV10-3
D gene: NA
CDR3 protein: CATSSTDTQYF
CDR3 DNA: TGTGCCACGAGTAGCACAGATACGCAGTATTTT

clone size: NA
J gene: TRBJ1-2
V gene: TRBV28
D gene: TRBD1
CDR3 protein: CASSFGTGVDGNYGYTF
CDR3 DNA: TGTGCCAGCAGTTTCGGGACAGGGGTGGATGGGAACTATGGCTACACCTTC

clone size: NA
J gene: TRBJ2-5
V gene: TRBV10-2
D gene: NA
CDR3 protein: CASSESGLETQYF
CDR3 DNA: TGCGCCAGCAGTGAGTCGGGCTTAGAGACCCAGTACTTC

clone size: NA
J gene: TRBJ2-3
V gene: TRBV2
D gene: TRBD2
CDR3 protein: CASSDQVIAGGPDTQYF
CDR3 DNA: TGTGCCAGCAGTGATCAAGTTATAGCGGGGGGGCCAGATACGCAGTATTTT

clone size: NA
J gene: TRBJ1-4
V gene: TRBV5-1
D gene: NA
CDR3 protein: CASSFRSYGEKLFF
CDR3 DNA: TGCGCCAGCAGCTTCCGGAGTTATGGCGAAAAACTGTTTTTT

clone size: NA
J gene: TRBJ1-5
V gene: TRBV7-3
D gene: NA
CDR3 protein: CASSLNRDSNQPQHF
CDR3 DNA: TGTGCCAGCAGCTTGAACAGGGATAGCAATCAGCCCCAGCATTTT

clone size: NA
J gene: TRBJ2-6
V gene: TRBV11-2
D gene: NA
CDR3 protein: CASSRRLGSSGSGANVLTF
CDR3 DNA: TGTGCCAGCAGCCGCCGGTTAGGATCCTCGGGCTCTGGGGCCAACGTCCTGACTTTC

clone size: NA
J gene: TRBJ2-2
V gene: TRBV6-5
D gene: NA
CDR3 protein: CASSVHGGPGELFF
CDR3 DNA: TGTGCCAGCTCAGTTCATGGGGGCCCCGGGGAGCTGTTTTTT

clone size: once
J gene: TRBJ1-4
V gene: TRBV7-3
D gene: NA
CDR3 protein: CASSLGGNEKLFF
CDR3 DNA: TGTGCCAGCAGCTTAGGGGGTAATGAAAAACTGTTTTTT

clone size: few
J gene: TRBJ2-3
V gene: TRBV2
D gene: TRBD2
CDR3 protein: CASERGGTDNTQYF
CDR3 DNA: TGTGCCAGCGAGCGGGGGGGAACCGACAATACGCAGTATTTT

clone size: once
J gene: TRBJ2-1
V gene: TRBV2
D gene: NA
CDR3 protein: CASPPPALSSYNEQFF
CDR3 DNA: TGTGCCAGCCCTCCCCCGGCGCTGAGCTCCTACAATGAGCAGTTCTTC

clone size: NA
J gene: TRBJ2-7
V gene: TRBV6-1
D gene: NA
CDR3 protein: CASRDTPSYEQYF
CDR3 DNA: TGTGCCAGTCGGGACACTCCATCCTACGAGCAGTACTTC

clone size: once
J gene: TRBJ2-2
V gene: TRBV18
D gene: NA
CDR3 protein: CASSPEGPGTGELFF
CDR3 DNA: TGTGCCAGCTCACCGGAGGGGCCGGGCACCGGGGAGCTGTTTTTT